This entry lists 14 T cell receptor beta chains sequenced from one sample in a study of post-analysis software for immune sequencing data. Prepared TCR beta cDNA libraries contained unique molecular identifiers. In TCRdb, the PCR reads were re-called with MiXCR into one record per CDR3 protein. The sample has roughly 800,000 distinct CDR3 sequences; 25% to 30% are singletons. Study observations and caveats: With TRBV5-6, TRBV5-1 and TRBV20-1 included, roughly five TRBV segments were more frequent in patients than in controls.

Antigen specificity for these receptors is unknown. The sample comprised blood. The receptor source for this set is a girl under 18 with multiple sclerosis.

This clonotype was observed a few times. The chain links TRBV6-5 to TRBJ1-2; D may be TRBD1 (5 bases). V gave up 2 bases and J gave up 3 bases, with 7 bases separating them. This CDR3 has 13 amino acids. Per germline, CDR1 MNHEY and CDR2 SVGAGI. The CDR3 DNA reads TGTGCCAGCAGTTACGACAGTTACTATGGCTACACCTTC. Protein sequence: CASSYDSYYGYTF.

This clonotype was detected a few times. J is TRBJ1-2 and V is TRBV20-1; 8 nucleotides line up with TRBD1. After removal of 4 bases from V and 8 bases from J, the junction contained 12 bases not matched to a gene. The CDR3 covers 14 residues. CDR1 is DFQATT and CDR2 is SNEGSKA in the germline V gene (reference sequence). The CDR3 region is CSATQSDRVGGYTF. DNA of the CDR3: TGCAGTGCTACTCAATCGGACAGGGTCGGCGGCTACACCTTC.

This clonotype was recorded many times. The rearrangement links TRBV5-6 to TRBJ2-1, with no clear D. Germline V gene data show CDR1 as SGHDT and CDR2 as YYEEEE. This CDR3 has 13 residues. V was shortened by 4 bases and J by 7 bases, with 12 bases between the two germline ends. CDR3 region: CASSPQYRNEQFF. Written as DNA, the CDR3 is TGTGCCAGCAGCCCTCAGTATAGGAATGAGCAGTTCTTC.

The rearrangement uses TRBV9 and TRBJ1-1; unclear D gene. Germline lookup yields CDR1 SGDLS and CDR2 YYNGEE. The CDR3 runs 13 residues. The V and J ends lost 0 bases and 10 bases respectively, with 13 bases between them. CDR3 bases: TGTGCCAGCAGCGTAGGATTGAGGGATCCAGCTTTCTTT. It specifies CASSVGLRDPAFF.

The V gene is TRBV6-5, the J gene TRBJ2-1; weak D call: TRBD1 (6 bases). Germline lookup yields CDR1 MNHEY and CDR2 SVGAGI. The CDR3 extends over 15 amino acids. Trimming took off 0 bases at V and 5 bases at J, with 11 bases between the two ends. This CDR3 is CASSYSRGFHNEQFF. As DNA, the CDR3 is TGTGCCAGCAGTTACTCTAGGGGGTTCCACAATGAGCAGTTCTTC.

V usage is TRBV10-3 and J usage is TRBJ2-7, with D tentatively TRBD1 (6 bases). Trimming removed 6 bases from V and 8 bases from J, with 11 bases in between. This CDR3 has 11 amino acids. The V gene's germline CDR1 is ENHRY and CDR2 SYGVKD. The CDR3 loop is CAISSGTKQYF. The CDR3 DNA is TGTGCCATCAGCTCCGGGACAAAGCAGTACTTC.

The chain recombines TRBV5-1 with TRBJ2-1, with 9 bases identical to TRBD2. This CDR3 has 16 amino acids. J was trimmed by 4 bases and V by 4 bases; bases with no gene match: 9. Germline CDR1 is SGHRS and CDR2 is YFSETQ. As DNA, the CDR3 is TGCGCCAGCAGCCCAGTTAGCGGGGGAGTTTACAATGAGCAGTTCTTC. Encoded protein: CASSPVSGGVYNEQFF.

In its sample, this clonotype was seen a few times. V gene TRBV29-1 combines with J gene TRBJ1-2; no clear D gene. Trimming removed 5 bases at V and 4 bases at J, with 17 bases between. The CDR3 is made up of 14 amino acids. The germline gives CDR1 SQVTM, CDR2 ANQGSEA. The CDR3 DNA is TGCAGCGTTCACCCGAGGGATCGGGTCTATGGCTACACCTTC. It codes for CSVHPRDRVYGYTF.

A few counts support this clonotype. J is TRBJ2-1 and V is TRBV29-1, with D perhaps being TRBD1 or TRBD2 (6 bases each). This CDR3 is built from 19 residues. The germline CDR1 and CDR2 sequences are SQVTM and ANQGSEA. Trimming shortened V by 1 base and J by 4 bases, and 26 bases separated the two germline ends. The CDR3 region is CSVEGRGAKAGVIYNEQFF. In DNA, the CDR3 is TGCAGCGTTGAAGGCAGGGGAGCCAAAGCGGGCGTAATATACAATGAGCAGTTCTTC.

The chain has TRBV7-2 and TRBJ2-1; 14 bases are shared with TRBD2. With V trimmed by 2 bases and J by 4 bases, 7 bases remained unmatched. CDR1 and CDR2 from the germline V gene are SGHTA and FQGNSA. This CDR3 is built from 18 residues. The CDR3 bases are TGTGCCAGCAGCTTACAGGGGCGACTAGCGGGAGGGTACAATGAGCAGTTCTTC. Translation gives CASSLQGRLAGGYNEQFF.

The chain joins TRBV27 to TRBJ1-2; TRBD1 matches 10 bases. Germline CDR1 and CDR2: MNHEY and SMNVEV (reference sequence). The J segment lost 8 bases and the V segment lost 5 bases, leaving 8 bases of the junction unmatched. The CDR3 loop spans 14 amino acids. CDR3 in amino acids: CASSKTGGARGYTF. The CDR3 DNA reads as TGTGCCAGCAGTAAGACAGGGGGCGCGCGGGGCTACACCTTC.

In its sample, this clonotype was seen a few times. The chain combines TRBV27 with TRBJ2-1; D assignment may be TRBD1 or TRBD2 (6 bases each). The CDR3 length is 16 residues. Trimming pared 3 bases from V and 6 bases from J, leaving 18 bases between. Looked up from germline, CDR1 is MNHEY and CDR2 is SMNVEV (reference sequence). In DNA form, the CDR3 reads TGTGCCAGCAGTTTCGGCTCGTCAGGAGGGGGCAATGAGCAGTTCTTC. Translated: CASSFGSSGGGNEQFF.

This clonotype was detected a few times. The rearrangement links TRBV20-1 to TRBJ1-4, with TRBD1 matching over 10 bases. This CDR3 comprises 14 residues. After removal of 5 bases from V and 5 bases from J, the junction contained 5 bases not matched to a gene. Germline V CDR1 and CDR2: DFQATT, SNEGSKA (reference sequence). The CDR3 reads CSAARDRGNEKLFF. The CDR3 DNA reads TGCAGTGCTGCCCGGGACAGGGGAAATGAAAAACTGTTTTTT.

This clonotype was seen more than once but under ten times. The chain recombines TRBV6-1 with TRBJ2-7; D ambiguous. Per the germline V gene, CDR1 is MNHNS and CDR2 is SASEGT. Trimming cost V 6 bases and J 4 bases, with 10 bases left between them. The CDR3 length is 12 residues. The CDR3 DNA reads TGTGCCAGCAGGACGGACGGATACGAGCAGTACTTC. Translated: CASRTDGYEQYF.